What follows is one T cell receptor beta chain and its context. Original processing notes: Estimated nucleated cell counts came from reference gene primer amplification. Generated by immunoSEQ multiplex PCR, the TCRdb table keeps only in-frame clones and is missing some. V and J calls and clone size are as listed in that table; D and trimming were resolved from the DNA. This sample has over 100,000 clones, with around three quarters found just once. This specimen comes from a study of blood T cell repertoires in COVID-19. Across the study: Collection of acute and convalescent COVID-19 samples took place in the United States, Italy and Spain.

Sequenced input: peripheral blood. This receptor was taken from a man aged 60 to 75 with active or convalescent COVID-19.

The CDR3 sequence: CASSPEGALNYGYTF. Here the CDR3 DNA reads TGTGCCAGCAGTCCAGAGGGGGCGCTCAACTATGGCTACACCTTC. The chain recombines TRBV2 with TRBJ1-2, with 7 bases aligning to TRBD1. This CDR3 contains 15 residues. The V gene end was trimmed by 5 bases and the J gene end by 2 bases; junction bases not matched to a gene: 8. CDR1 and CDR2 (germline): SNHLY, FYNNEI.